These 22 T cell receptor beta chains share one sample of origin, sequenced in a study of CD8 T cells in Susac syndrome. Random hexamers primed reverse transcription of about 0.5 to 1 ug RNA. From the immunoSEQ multiplex PCR reads, TCRdb called clonotypes with MiXCR, one entry per CDR3 protein. Among fewer than 150,000 distinct CDR3 sequences, 91% were seen once, and the ten largest hold about 0.25%. What was sequenced was CD8+ T cells from PBMCs. The receptors were gathered from a human donor with multiple sclerosis.

The chain is built from TRBV7-9 and TRBJ2-3, with D maybe TRBD2 (5 bases). CDR3 size: 14 residues. The V gene's germline CDR1 is SEHNR and CDR2 FQNEAQ (reference sequence). Trimming shortened V by 5 bases and J by 2 bases, and 11 bases separated the two germline ends. The CDR3 region has the DNA TGTGCCAGCAGCCCAGCGGAGAACACAGATACGCAGTATTTT. Translating it yields CASSPAENTDTQYF.

The chain has TRBV5-4 and TRBJ2-5; 12 bases are shared with TRBD2. Per the germline V gene, CDR1 is SGHNT and CDR2 is YYREEE (reference sequence). The CDR3 loop spans 16 amino acids. The junction had 7 bases not matched to a gene; V was cut back by 5 bases and J by 2 bases. The CDR3 coding sequence is TGTGCCAGCAGTTTCGGACTAGCGGGGCTACAAGAGACCCAGTACTTC. This gives the protein CASSFGLAGLQETQYF.

This clonotype has a single count. This sequence joins TRBV10-3 and TRBJ2-7, with D tentatively TRBD1 or TRBD2 (5 bases each). V shed 11 bases and J shed 2 bases, with 13 bases lying between them. Germline V gives CDR1 ENHRY, CDR2 SYGVKD. The CDR3 runs to 12 residues. The CDR3 sequence is CAVGDPAYEQYF. The CDR3 coding sequence is TGTGCCGTAGGGGACCCGGCCTACGAGCAGTACTTC.

The chain recombines TRBV25-1 with TRBJ1-1; no definite D call. Germline CDR1 is MGHDK and CDR2 is SYGVNS. Deletions cut 7 bases from V and 0 bases from J, with 9 bases between. The CDR3 loop spans 13 amino acids. DNA of the CDR3: TGTGCCAGCATGACGGGGATGAACACTGAAGCTTTCTTT. This sequence encodes CASMTGMNTEAFF.

The chain couples TRBV5-4 to TRBJ2-2, with D possibly being TRBD2 (5 bases). The CDR3 sequence is 16 residues long. Trimming left V 3 bases short and J 6 bases short, with 18 bases between. From germline, CDR1 is SGHNT and CDR2 YYREEE (reference sequence). The CDR3, as DNA: TGTGCCAGCAGCTCGATGATGGGAGTAATGGCCGGGGAGCTGTTTTTT. The encoded protein is CASSSMMGVMAGELFF. Together with reference TRBV5-4 and TRBJ2-2, the CDR3 gives the full variable domain: ETGVTQSPTHLIKTRGQQVTLRCSSQSGHNTVSWYQQALGQGPQFIFQYYREEENGRGNFPPRFSGLQFPNYSSELNVNALELDDSALYLCASSSMMGVMAGELFFGEGSRLTVL.

This clonotype was seen only once. V and J are TRBV11-2 and TRBJ1-2, with TRBD1 identical over 9 bases. The CDR3 is 15 amino acids. V was clipped by 5 bases and J by 3 bases; unmatched bases: 7. Germline V gene lookup returns CDR1 SGHAT and CDR2 FQNNGV. The DNA of the CDR3 is TGTGCCAGCAGCGGCCGGGACAGGGTTTACTATGGCTACACCTTC. Encoded protein: CASSGRDRVYYGYTF.

The chain links TRBV27 to TRBJ2-4; D ambiguous. V was pared by 5 bases and J by 7 bases, with 12 bases between. Germline lookup yields CDR1 MNHEY and CDR2 SMNVEV (reference sequence). The length of the CDR3 is 13 residues. The CDR3 sequence is CASSPLGGNIQYF. In DNA form, the CDR3 reads TGTGCCAGCAGTCCCCTTGGTGGGAACATTCAGTACTTC.

The chain links TRBV20-1 to TRBJ2-1; no clear D gene. There are 11 residues in the CDR3. V shed 2 bases and J shed 8 bases, with 7 bases lying between them. Germline loops: CDR1 DFQATT, CDR2 SNEGSKA (reference sequence). The CDR3 sequence is CSARTEDEQFF. CDR3 in DNA: TGCAGTGCTAGAACCGAGGATGAGCAGTTCTTC.

The CDR3 protein is CACPGLAGINEQFF. In nucleotides, the CDR3 is TGTGCCTGTCCGGGACTAGCGGGGATAAATGAGCAGTTCTTC. The gene calls are TRBV30 and TRBJ2-1, with 13 bases that match TRBD2. The germline V gene has CDR1 GTSNPN and CDR2 SVGIG (reference sequence). V was clipped by 6 bases and J by 7 bases; unmatched bases: 6. This CDR3 region has 14 residues.

This chain uses TRBV27 with TRBJ2-1, with D perhaps matching TRBD1 or TRBD2 (5 bases each). From germline, CDR1 is MNHEY and CDR2 SMNVEV (reference sequence). Trimming stripped 2 bases from V and 7 bases from J, with 15 bases between. The CDR3 extends over 15 amino acids. Written as DNA, the CDR3 is TGTGCCAGCAGTTTAGTGTGGGGGAGCAGGAATGAGCAGTTCTTC. Translated, it gives CASSLVWGSRNEQFF.

V is TRBV6-2 or TRBV6-3 and J is TRBJ2-7, with TRBD2 identical over 11 bases. The germline V gene encodes CDR1 MNHEY and CDR2 SVGEGT. The V gene end was trimmed by 6 bases and the J gene end by 2 bases; junction bases not matched to a gene: 12. The CDR3 has 17 residues. The DNA of the CDR3 is TGTGCCAGCAGCAGACACATAGGGACTAGCGGACCCTACGAGCAGTACTTC. Residues: CASSRHIGTSGPYEQYF.

The genes are TRBV19 and TRBJ1-1; D unresolved. The germline gives CDR1 LNHDA, CDR2 SQIVND (reference sequence). The CDR3 extends over 12 amino acids. V was clipped by 0 bases and J by 5 bases, with 4 bases between them. CDR3 sequence reads: CASSIDGTEAFF. The DNA of the CDR3 is TGTGCCAGTAGTATAGATGGGACTGAAGCTTTCTTT.

The chain links TRBV7-9 to TRBJ2-5; possibly TRBD2 for D (5 bases). Germline V gene lookup returns CDR1 SEHNR and CDR2 FQNEAQ (reference sequence). The CDR3 length is 15 residues. Trimming pared 1 base from V and 2 bases from J, leaving 11 bases between. For the CDR3, the DNA is TGTGCCAGCAGCTTAGGTCGGGGAACTCAAGAGACCCAGTACTTC. Translation: CASSLGRGTQETQYF.

This chain uses TRBV7-9 with TRBJ2-1; 7 bases align to TRBD2. The CDR3 spans 15 residues. V lost 5 bases, J lost 2 bases, and 6 bases stayed unmatched. Germline CDR1 is SEHNR and CDR2 is FQNEAQ (reference sequence). Written as DNA, the CDR3 is TGTGCCAGCAGCCCTATAGCGGGCGCCTACAATGAGCAGTTCTTC. The encoded protein is CASSPIAGAYNEQFF.

This clonotype has just one count. The gene calls are TRBV13 and TRBJ1-1; D perhaps matches TRBD1 (6 bases). The CDR3 spans 16 residues. Looked up from germline, CDR1 is PRHDT and CDR2 is FYEKMQ (reference sequence). V dropped 8 bases and J dropped 0 bases, with 19 bases sitting between them. The CDR3 sequence is CASSFGQGWMNTEAFF. The CDR3 nucleotides are TGTGCCAGCTCCTTCGGGCAGGGGTGGATGAACACTGAAGCTTTCTTT.

V gene TRBV27 combines with J gene TRBJ1-5; 9 bases are shared with TRBD1. Germline CDR1 reads MNHEY; CDR2 reads SMNVEV (reference sequence). Trimming removed 0 bases from V and 7 bases from J; junction bases left unmatched: 4. This CDR3 spans 15 amino acids. The CDR3 is CASSLSGQGWQPQHF. CDR3 coding DNA: TGTGCCAGCAGTTTATCGGGACAGGGTTGGCAGCCCCAGCATTTT.

The genes are TRBV19 and TRBJ2-7; 11 bases are shared with TRBD2. This CDR3 has 14 amino acids. With 2 bases clipped from V and 4 bases from J, the junction kept 1 base outside the gene matches. CDR1 and CDR2 (germline): LNHDA, SQIVND (reference sequence). Here the CDR3 reads CASSILAGGYEQYF. The CDR3 nucleotides read TGTGCCAGTAGTATACTAGCGGGAGGATACGAGCAGTACTTC. The full variable domain, completed using reference TRBV19 and TRBJ2-7, is DGGITQSPKYLFRKEGQNVTLSCEQNLNHDAMYWYRQDPGQGLRLIYYSQIVNDFQKGDIAEGYSVSREKKESFPLTVTSAQKNPTAFYLCASSILAGGYEQYFGPGTRLTVT.

In nucleotides, the CDR3 is TGTGCCAGCAGCCCAGGGCTCCACGAGCAGTACTTC. It translates to CASSPGLHEQYF. The V and J genes are TRBV7-9 and TRBJ2-7; D is perhaps TRBD1 (5 bases). CDR3 length: 12 residues. V lost 5 bases to trimming and J lost 5 bases, with 10 bases between them. CDR1 is SEHNR and CDR2 is FQNEAQ in the germline V gene (reference sequence).

This chain joins TRBV6-5 and TRBJ2-3, with TRBD2 identical over 10 bases. Germline V gives CDR1 MNHEY, CDR2 SVGAGI. There are 13 residues in the CDR3. J was trimmed by 12 bases and V by 2 bases; bases with no gene match: 5. CDR3 sequence reads: CASSYGSSGSQYF. DNA of the CDR3: TGTGCCAGCAGTTACGGGTCTAGCGGGAGCCAGTATTTT.

The J gene is TRBJ2-7, the V gene TRBV7-6, with TRBD2 matching over 7 bases. Trimming took 7 bases from V and 0 from J; bases not matched to a gene: 9. Per the germline V gene, CDR1 is SGHVS and CDR2 is FNYEAQ. The CDR3 length is 15 residues. The CDR3 DNA sequence: TGTGCCAGCATGGTGGCTAGCGGCCCCTCCTACGAGCAGTACTTC. Its translation is CASMVASGPSYEQYF.

This clonotype was found once. The chain uses TRBV29-1 and TRBJ2-5; TRBD2 aligns across 10 bases. Germline CDR1 and CDR2: SQVTM and ANQGSEA. J gave up 4 bases and V 1 base, and 0 bases lay outside the gene matches. There are 13 residues in the CDR3. The CDR3 here is CSVEGLAGETQYF. Here the CDR3 DNA reads TGCAGCGTTGAAGGACTAGCGGGAGAGACCCAGTACTTC.

The chain links TRBV19 to TRBJ2-1; 10 bases line up with TRBD2. The germline gives CDR1 LNHDA, CDR2 SQIVND (reference sequence). The trim removed 9 bases at V and 10 bases at J, leaving 6 bases unmatched. This CDR3 is 12 amino acids long. CDR3 loop: CASVSGRYEQFF. The CDR3 nucleotides read TGTGCCAGCGTTAGCGGGAGGTACGAGCAGTTCTTC.